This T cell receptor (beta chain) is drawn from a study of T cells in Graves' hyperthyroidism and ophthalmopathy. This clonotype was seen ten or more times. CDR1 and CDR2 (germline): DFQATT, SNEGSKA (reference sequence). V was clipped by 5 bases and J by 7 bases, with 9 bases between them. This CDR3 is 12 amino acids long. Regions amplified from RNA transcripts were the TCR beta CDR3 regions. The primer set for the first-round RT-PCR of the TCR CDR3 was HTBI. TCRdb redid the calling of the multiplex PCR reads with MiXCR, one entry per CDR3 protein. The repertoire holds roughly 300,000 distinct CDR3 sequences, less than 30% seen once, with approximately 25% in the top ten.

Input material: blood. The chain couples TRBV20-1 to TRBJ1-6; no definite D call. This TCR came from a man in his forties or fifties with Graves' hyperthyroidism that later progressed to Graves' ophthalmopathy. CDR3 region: CSAGLANSPLHF. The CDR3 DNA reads TGCAGTGCTGGCCTAGCGAATTCACCCCTCCACTTT.